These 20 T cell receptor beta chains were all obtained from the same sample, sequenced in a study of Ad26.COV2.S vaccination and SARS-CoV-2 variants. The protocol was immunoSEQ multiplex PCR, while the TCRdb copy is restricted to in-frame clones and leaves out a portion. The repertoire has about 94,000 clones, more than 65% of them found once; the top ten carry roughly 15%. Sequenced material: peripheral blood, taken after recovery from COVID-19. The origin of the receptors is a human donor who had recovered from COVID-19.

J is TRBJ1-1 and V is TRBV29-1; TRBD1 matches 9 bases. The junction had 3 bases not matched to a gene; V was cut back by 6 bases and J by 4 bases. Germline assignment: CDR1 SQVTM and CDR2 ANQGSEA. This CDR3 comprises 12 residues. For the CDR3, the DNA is TGCAGCGTCGCGACAGGGGGCACTGAAGCTTTCTTT. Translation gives CSVATGGTEAFF.

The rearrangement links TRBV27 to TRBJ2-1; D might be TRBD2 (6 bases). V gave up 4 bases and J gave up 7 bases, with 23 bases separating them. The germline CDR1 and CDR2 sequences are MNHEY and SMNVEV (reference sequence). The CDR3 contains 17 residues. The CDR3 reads CASSYRPGTPDRNEQFF. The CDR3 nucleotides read TGTGCCAGCAGTTACCGCCCTGGGACTCCAGATAGGAATGAGCAGTTCTTC.

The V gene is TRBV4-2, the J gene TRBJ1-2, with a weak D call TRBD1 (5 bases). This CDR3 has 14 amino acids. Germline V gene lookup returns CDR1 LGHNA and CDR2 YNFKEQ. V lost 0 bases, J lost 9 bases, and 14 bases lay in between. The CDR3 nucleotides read TGTGCCAGCAGCCAAGATAGGGGAACTCGGAGCTACACCTTC. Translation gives CASSQDRGTRSYTF.

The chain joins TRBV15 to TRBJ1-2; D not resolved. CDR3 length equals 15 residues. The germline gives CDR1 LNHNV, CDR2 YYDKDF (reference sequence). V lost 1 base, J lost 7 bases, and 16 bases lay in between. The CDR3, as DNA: TGTGCCACCAGCAGAGTCGGTACGATAAGTGGTGGCTACACCTTC. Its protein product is CATSRVGTISGGYTF.

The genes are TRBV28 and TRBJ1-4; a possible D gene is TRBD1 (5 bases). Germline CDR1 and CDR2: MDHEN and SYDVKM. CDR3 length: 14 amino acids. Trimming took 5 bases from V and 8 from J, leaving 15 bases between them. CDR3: CASSAPGGGEKLFF. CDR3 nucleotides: TGTGCCAGCAGTGCCCCGGGGGGAGGGGAAAAACTGTTTTTT.

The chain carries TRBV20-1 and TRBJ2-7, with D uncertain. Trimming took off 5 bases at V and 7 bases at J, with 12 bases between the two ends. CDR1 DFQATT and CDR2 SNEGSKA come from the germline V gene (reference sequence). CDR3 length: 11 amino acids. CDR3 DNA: TGCAGTGCTCTCGCTTTAGGGGAGCAGTACTTC. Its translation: CSALALGEQYF.

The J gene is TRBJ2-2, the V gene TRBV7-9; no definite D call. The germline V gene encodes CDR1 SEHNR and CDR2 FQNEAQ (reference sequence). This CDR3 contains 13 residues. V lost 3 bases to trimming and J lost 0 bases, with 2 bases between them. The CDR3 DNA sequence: TGTGCCAGCAGCTTTCCGAACACCGGGGAGCTGTTTTTT. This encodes CASSFPNTGELFF.

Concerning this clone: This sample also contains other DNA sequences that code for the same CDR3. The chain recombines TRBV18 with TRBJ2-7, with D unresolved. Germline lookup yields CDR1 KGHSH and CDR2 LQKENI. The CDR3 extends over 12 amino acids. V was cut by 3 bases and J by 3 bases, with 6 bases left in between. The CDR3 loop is CASSPESYEQYF. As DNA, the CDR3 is TGTGCCAGCTCACCGGAGAGCTACGAGCAGTACTTC.

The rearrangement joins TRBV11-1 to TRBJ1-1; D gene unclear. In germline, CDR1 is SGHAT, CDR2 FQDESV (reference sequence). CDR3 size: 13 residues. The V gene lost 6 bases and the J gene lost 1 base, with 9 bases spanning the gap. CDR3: CASSLVENTEAFF. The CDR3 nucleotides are TGTGCCAGCAGTTTGGTAGAGAACACTGAAGCTTTCTTT.

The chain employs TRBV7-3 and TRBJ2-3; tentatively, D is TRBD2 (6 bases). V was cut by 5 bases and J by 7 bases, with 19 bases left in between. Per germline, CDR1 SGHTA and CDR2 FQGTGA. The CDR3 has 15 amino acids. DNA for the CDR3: TGTGCCAGCAGCGTAGAGGGAGGCCCTCGAAATACGCAGTATTTT. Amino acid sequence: CASSVEGGPRNTQYF.

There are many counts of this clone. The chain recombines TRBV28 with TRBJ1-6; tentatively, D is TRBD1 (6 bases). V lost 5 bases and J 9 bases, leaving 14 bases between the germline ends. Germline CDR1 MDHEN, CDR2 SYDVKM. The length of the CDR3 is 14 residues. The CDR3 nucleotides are TGTGCCAGCAGTCAGCTTGTCAGGGGTTCACCCCTCCACTTT. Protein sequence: CASSQLVRGSPLHF. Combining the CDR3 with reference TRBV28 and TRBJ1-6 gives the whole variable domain DVKVTQSSRYLVKRTGEKVFLECVQDMDHENMFWYRQDPGLGLRLIYFSYDVKMKEKGDIPEGYSVSREKKERFSLILESASTNQTSMYLCASSQLVRGSPLHFGNGTRLTVT.

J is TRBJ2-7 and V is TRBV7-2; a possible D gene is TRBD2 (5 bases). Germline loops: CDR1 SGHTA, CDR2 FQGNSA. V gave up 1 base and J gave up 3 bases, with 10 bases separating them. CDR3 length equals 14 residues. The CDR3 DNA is TGTGCCAGCAGCTTAGGAGGGTCTGGCTACGAGCAGTACTTC. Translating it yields CASSLGGSGYEQYF.

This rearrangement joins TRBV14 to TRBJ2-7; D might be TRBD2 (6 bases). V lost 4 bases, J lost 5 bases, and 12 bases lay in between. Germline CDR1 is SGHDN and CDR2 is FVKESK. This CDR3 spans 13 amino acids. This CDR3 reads CASSPTSFDEQYF. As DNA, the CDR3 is TGTGCCAGCAGCCCAACTAGCTTCGACGAGCAGTACTTC.

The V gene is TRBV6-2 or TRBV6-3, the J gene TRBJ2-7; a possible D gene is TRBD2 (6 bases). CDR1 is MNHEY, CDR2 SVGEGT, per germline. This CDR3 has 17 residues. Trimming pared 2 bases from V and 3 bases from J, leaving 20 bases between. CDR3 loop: CASSYPYLWDSYYEQYF. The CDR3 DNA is TGTGCCAGCAGTTACCCATACTTGTGGGACTCCTACTACGAGCAGTACTTC.

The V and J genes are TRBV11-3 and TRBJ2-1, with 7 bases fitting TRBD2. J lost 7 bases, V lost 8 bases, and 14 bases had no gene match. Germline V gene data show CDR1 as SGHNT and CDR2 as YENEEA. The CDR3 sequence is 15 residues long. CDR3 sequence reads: CASAPPGGWRNEQFF. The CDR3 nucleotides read TGTGCCAGCGCCCCCCCGGGAGGCTGGAGGAATGAGCAGTTCTTC.

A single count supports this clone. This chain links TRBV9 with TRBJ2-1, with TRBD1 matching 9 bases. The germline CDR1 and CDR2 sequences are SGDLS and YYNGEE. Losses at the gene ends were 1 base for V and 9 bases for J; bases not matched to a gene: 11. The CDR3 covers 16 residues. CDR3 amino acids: CASSVFLGQGSSEQFF. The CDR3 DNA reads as TGTGCCAGCAGCGTATTCCTTGGACAGGGGTCCAGTGAGCAGTTCTTC.

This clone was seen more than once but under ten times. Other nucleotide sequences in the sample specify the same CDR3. The CDR3 here is CASSQETSPRTDTQYF. The CDR3, as DNA: TGTGCCAGCAGCCAAGAAACTAGCCCTCGCACAGATACGCAGTATTTT. The V and J genes are TRBV4-2 and TRBJ2-3, with D perhaps matching TRBD2 (6 bases). Per germline, CDR1 LGHNA and CDR2 YNFKEQ. CDR3 size: 16 residues. Trimming removed 0 bases at V and 1 base at J, with 11 bases between.

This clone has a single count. The DNA of the CDR3 is TGTGCCAGCAGCAAGATACAGGGAGGGAACACTGAAGCTTTCTTT. It encodes CASSKIQGGNTEAFF. The chain uses TRBV9 and TRBJ1-1, with a weak D call TRBD1 (6 bases). From germline, CDR1 is SGDLS and CDR2 YYNGEE. V was trimmed by 4 bases and J by 1 base, leaving 14 bases between them. There are 15 residues in the CDR3.

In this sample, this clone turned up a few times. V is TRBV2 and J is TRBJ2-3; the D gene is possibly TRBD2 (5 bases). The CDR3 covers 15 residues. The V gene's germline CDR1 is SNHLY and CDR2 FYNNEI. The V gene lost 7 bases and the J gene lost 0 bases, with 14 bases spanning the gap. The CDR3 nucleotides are TGTGCCAGCAACCTTGTGGACTCCAGCACAGATACGCAGTATTTT. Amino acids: CASNLVDSSTDTQYF.

CDR3 coding DNA: TGTGCAAGTCGCTTAGCGGGGTACAGGGTATACCGGGGCTACACCTTC. Its translation: CASRLAGYRVYRGYTF. This rearrangement joins TRBV12-2 to TRBJ1-2; TRBD1 is taken as the D call from the table, unchecked against the DNA. TRBV12-2 is classified as a pseudogene. This CDR3 contains 16 residues.